The table lists the clone carrying this T cell receptor beta chain with many counts. CDR1 is SEHNR and CDR2 is FQNEAQ in the germline V gene (reference sequence). The V end lost 5 bases, the J end lost 2 bases, and 18 bases lay between the germline ends. The CDR3 extends over 17 amino acids. The sample belongs to a study of molecular identifiers for immune sequencing clone quantification. Study-wide context: In replicates, RNA taken from approximately 20,000 or 100,000 naive CD8 cells was divided five ways, and four portions underwent sequencing.

Previously described methods and listed TCR primers produced bulk TCR libraries. TCRdb reprocessed the PCR reads via MiXCR and lists one record per CDR3 protein. The sample comprises some 100,000 distinct CDR3 sequences, around 19% of which are singletons, and 0.7% to 0.95% rests with the top ten. Sorted naive CD8 T cells were those defined as CD8+CD4-CCR7+CD45RA+. Sequencing used naive CD8+ T cells from blood, with Jurkat cell RNA spiked in. Subset in this sample: FACS-sorted CD8+CD4-CCR7+CD45RA+ naive T cells. The clonotype originates from a human donor in good health. Some libraries in this study had Jurkat cell RNA spiked in. This chain connects TRBV7-9 to TRBJ1-4; weak D call: TRBD1 (6 bases). The CDR3 spells CASSPLRGLKTNEKLFF. CDR3 bases: TGTGCCAGCAGCCCGCTGCGGGGGCTGAAGACTAATGAAAAACTGTTTTTT.